Following are 24 T cell receptor beta chains from one sample sequenced in a study of high-grade serous ovarian cancer treatment subgroups. Tumor samples were obtained before definitive surgery or chemotherapy. The protocol was immunoSEQ multiplex PCR, while the TCRdb copy is restricted to in-frame clones and leaves out a portion. The sample records about 15,000 clones, 86% being singletons. The specimen sequenced was tumor tissue. All receptors derive from a human donor with high-grade serous ovarian cancer.

This rearrangement joins TRBV28 to TRBJ1-4, with D unresolved. Germline V CDR1 and CDR2: MDHEN, SYDVKM. Deletions cut 4 bases from V and 7 bases from J, with 13 bases between. The CDR3 is 14 amino acids. The CDR3, as DNA: TGTGCCAGCAGTTCCGATGGGGTAGTTGAAAAACTGTTTTTT. Encoded protein: CASSSDGVVEKLFF.

This sequence joins TRBV15 and TRBJ1-3; D is uncertain. V lost 0 bases and J lost 3, with 0 bases in between. The CDR3 has 12 residues. The V gene's germline CDR1 is LNHNV and CDR2 YYDKDF (reference sequence). CDR3 region: CATSRDGNTIYF. In DNA, the CDR3 is TGTGCCACCAGCAGAGATGGAAACACCATATATTTT.

The genes are TRBV20-1 and TRBJ2-1; D may be TRBD1 or TRBD2 (6 bases each). This CDR3 region has 8 residues. The germline V gene has CDR1 DFQATT and CDR2 SNEGSKA (reference sequence). CDR3 nucleotides: TGCCCTCGGGGGCAGCAGTTCTTC. Translation gives CPRGQQFF.

This chain uses TRBV4-2 with TRBJ2-5; D is possibly TRBD1 (6 bases). There are 15 residues in the CDR3. V lost 1 base to trimming and J lost 5 bases, with 14 bases between them. CDR1 is LGHNA, CDR2 YNFKEQ, per germline. The CDR3 nucleotides read TGTGCCAGCAGCCAAGGAGGGGGTTTGGGGGAGACCCAGTACTTC. Its translation is CASSQGGGLGETQYF.

The J gene is TRBJ1-1, the V gene TRBV7-9; D is possibly TRBD1 (5 bases). This CDR3 has 14 amino acids. Per the germline V gene, CDR1 is SEHNR and CDR2 is FQNEAQ (reference sequence). Deletions cut 1 base from V and 5 bases from J, with 11 bases between. CDR3: CASSLVGGRTEAFF. The CDR3 coding sequence is TGTGCCAGCAGCTTAGTCGGGGGACGTACTGAAGCTTTCTTT.

A single count supports this clone. The chain is built from TRBV5-6 and TRBJ2-1; TRBD1 matches 9 bases. CDR1 is SGHDT and CDR2 is YYEEEE in the germline V gene. CDR3 length equals 16 residues. The trim removed 0 bases at V and 8 bases at J, leaving 9 bases unmatched. The CDR3 DNA sequence: TGTGCCAGCAGCTTGGGTTTTTGGACAGGGGATTATGAGCAGTTCTTC. The encoded protein is CASSLGFWTGDYEQFF. The full variable domain, rest sourced from reference TRBV5-6 and TRBJ2-1, is DAGVTQSPTHLIKTRGQQVTLRCSPKSGHDTVSWYQQALGQGPQFIFQYYEEEERQRGNFPDRFSGHQFPNYSSELNVNALLLGDSALYLCASSLGFWTGDYEQFFGPGTRLTVL.

The V gene is TRBV10-3, the J gene TRBJ2-7, with TRBD1 identical over 7 bases. The CDR3 is made up of 15 amino acids. The V gene end was trimmed by 2 bases and the J gene end by 0 bases; junction bases not matched to a gene: 4. In germline, CDR1 is ENHRY, CDR2 SYGVKD. The CDR3 nucleotides are TGTGCCATCAGTGAGGACAGGGTGAGCTCCTACGAGCAGTACTTC. Translation gives CAISEDRVSSYEQYF.

The rearrangement links TRBV5-6 to TRBJ2-3; a possible D gene is TRBD1 (5 bases). The CDR3 totals 15 residues. Looked up from germline, CDR1 is SGHDT and CDR2 is YYEEEE. Trimming took off 0 bases at V and 1 base at J, with 9 bases between the two ends. Here the CDR3 DNA reads TGTGCCAGCAGCTTGGGTCAGGGCGGCACAGATACGCAGTATTTT. Protein sequence: CASSLGQGGTDTQYF.

The count of this clone is one. V usage is TRBV11-2 and J usage is TRBJ2-3; 7 bases match TRBD1. Per the germline V gene, CDR1 is SGHAT and CDR2 is FQNNGV. This CDR3 has 14 residues. V was pared by 6 bases and J by 1 base, with 4 bases of the junction left unmatched. This CDR3 reads CASRPTGGTDTQYF. CDR3 nucleotides: TGTGCCAGCAGGCCTACAGGGGGCACAGATACGCAGTATTTT. Together with reference TRBV11-2 and TRBJ2-3, the CDR3 gives the full variable domain: EAGVAQSPRYKIIEKRQSVAFWCNPISGHATLYWYQQILGQGPKLLIQFQNNGVVDDSQLPKDRFSAERLKGVDSTLKIQPAKLEDSAVYLCASRPTGGTDTQYFGPGTRLTVL.

A remark on this clone: Germline is not matched at one junction end, which may reflect a read error. Distinct nucleotide sequences in the sample also encode this CDR3. The chain couples TRBV5-4 to TRBJ1-4; TRBD1 agrees at 10 bases. Germline assignment: CDR1 SGHNT and CDR2 YYREEE (reference sequence). This CDR3 is 16 amino acids long. The DNA of the CDR3 is TGCGCCAGCAGCCAAGAAGCGGACAGGGGGAGTGAAAAACTGTTTTTT. It yields the protein CASSQEADRGSEKLFF. Based on the CDR3 plus reference TRBV5-4 and TRBJ1-4, the full variable domain is ETGVTQSPTHLIKTRGQQVTLRCSSQSGHNTVSWYQQALGQGPQFIFQYYREEENGRGNFPPRFSGLQFPNYSSELNVNALELDDSALYLCASSQEADRGSEKLFFGSGTQLSVL.

V gene TRBV19 combines with J gene TRBJ1-2, with no clear D. Deletions cut 2 bases from V and 0 bases from J, with 7 bases between. The CDR3 is 14 amino acids. The germline gives CDR1 LNHDA, CDR2 SQIVND (reference sequence). The CDR3 spells CASSINRANYGYTF. Here the CDR3 DNA reads TGTGCCAGTAGTATAAACCGAGCTAACTATGGCTACACCTTC. The variable domain in full, completed from reference TRBV19 and TRBJ1-2, reads DGGITQSPKYLFRKEGQNVTLSCEQNLNHDAMYWYRQDPGQGLRLIYYSQIVNDFQKGDIAEGYSVSREKKESFPLTVTSAQKNPTAFYLCASSINRANYGYTFGSGTRLTVV.

The V gene is TRBV7-8, the J gene TRBJ2-7; D unresolved. Germline loops: CDR1 SGHVS, CDR2 FQNEAQ. V shed 3 bases and J shed 3 bases, with 12 bases lying between them. The length of the CDR3 is 14 residues. The CDR3: CASSFVGKGYEQYF. CDR3 coding DNA: TGTGCCAGCAGCTTTGTGGGTAAGGGCTACGAGCAGTACTTC. The whole variable domain, filled in from reference TRBV7-8 and TRBJ2-7, reads GAGVSQSPRYKVAKRGQDVALRCDPISGHVSLFWYQQALGQGPEFLTYFQNEAQLDKSGLPSDRFFAERPEGSVSTLKIQRTQQEDSAVYLCASSFVGKGYEQYFGPGTRLTVT.

This clone was detected only a few times. The gene calls are TRBV30 and TRBJ1-5, with D maybe TRBD1 (6 bases). CDR3 length: 13 residues. CDR1 is GTSNPN and CDR2 is SVGIG in the germline V gene (reference sequence). The germline V and J ends were trimmed by 2 bases and 6 bases, with 11 bases remaining between them. The CDR3 here is CAWSNGGTQPQHF. Written as DNA, the CDR3 is TGTGCCTGGAGTAACGGGGGCACTCAGCCCCAGCATTTT.

V and J are TRBV6-6 and TRBJ1-2; D perhaps matches TRBD1 (6 bases). V shed 0 bases and J shed 4 bases, with 12 bases lying between them. The CDR3 has 15 residues. Germline CDR1 is MNHNY and CDR2 is SVGAGI (reference sequence). As DNA, the CDR3 is TGTGCCAGCAGTTACTCGACAGGTGGTAGCTATGGCTACACCTTC. As protein: CASSYSTGGSYGYTF.

This rearrangement joins TRBV7-9 to TRBJ2-7, with D possibly being TRBD1 (8 bases). Trimming removed 10 bases at V and 5 bases at J, with 18 bases between. In germline, CDR1 is SEHNR, CDR2 FQNEAQ (reference sequence). This CDR3 has 13 residues. This CDR3 is CATHGQGGNEQYF. In DNA form, the CDR3 reads TGTGCCACCCATGGACAGGGAGGGAACGAGCAGTACTTC.

V and J are TRBV7-3 and TRBJ2-1; 12 bases align to TRBD2. Per germline, CDR1 SGHTA and CDR2 FQGTGA. This CDR3 contains 16 residues. The trim removed 5 bases at V and 7 bases at J, leaving 9 bases unmatched. DNA for the CDR3: TGTGCCAGCAGCAAAGACCCTAGCGGGGGGGGGAATGAGCAGTTCTTC. Its protein is CASSKDPSGGGNEQFF. Complete variable domain (other parts from reference TRBV7-3 and TRBJ2-1): GAGVSQTPSNKVTEKGKYVELRCDPISGHTALYWYRQSLGQGPEFLIYFQGTGAADDSGLPNDRFFAVRPEGSVSTLKIQRTERGDSAVYLCASSKDPSGGGNEQFFGPGTRLTVL.

The J gene is TRBJ2-6, the V gene TRBV19; the D gene is possibly TRBD1 (5 bases). This CDR3 has 17 amino acids. Trimming cost V 3 bases and J 0 bases, with 12 bases left between them. Germline values: CDR1 LNHDA, CDR2 SQIVND (reference sequence). This chain's CDR3 is CASSIPQDYSGANVLTF. The CDR3 nucleotides are TGTGCCAGTAGTATCCCACAGGATTACTCTGGGGCCAACGTCCTGACTTTC.

This chain connects TRBV7-9 to TRBJ2-7; 7 nucleotides match TRBD1. There are 13 residues in the CDR3. The V segment lost 1 base and the J segment 12 bases; nucleotides outside the gene matches: 9. Per the germline V gene, CDR1 is SEHNR and CDR2 is FQNEAQ (reference sequence). In DNA form, the CDR3 reads TGTGCCAGCAGCTTAGGAGGGACAGTCCTGAGGTACTTC. Translation: CASSLGGTVLRYF.

The chain couples TRBV19 to TRBJ2-1; D is unresolved. Germline V CDR1 and CDR2: LNHDA, SQIVND (reference sequence). Trimming removed 3 bases at V and 8 bases at J, with 17 bases between. This CDR3 is 15 amino acids long. This CDR3 reads CASSIAGIFYHEQFF. The DNA of the CDR3 is TGTGCCAGTAGTATTGCTGGGATTTTTTACCATGAGCAGTTCTTC.

J is TRBJ2-7 and V is TRBV14; D is unclear. This CDR3 spans 13 amino acids. Looked up from germline, CDR1 is SGHDN and CDR2 is FVKESK. The V end was cut by 1 base, the J end by 9 bases, with 13 bases between. The CDR3 sequence is CASSQGAPPTQYF. CDR3 coding DNA: TGTGCCAGCAGCCAAGGGGCCCCTCCAACGCAGTACTTC.

Only a few counts were recorded for this clone. The rearrangement links TRBV29-1 to TRBJ2-3; 8 bases fit TRBD1. The trim removed 0 bases at V and 6 bases at J, leaving 11 bases unmatched. CDR1 is SQVTM, CDR2 ANQGSEA, per germline. The CDR3 sequence is 16 residues long. DNA for the CDR3: TGCAGCGTTGAAGATGGCGGGGACAGGTTAAAGGATACGCAGTATTTT. This gives the protein CSVEDGGDRLKDTQYF.

The DNA of the CDR3 is TGTGCCATCGCCCCCACCTATTTGGGACAGCAAGAGACCCAGTACTTC. As protein: CAIAPTYLGQQETQYF. The V gene is TRBV10-3, the J gene TRBJ2-5, with TRBD1 identical over 7 bases. This CDR3 contains 16 residues. Germline V gene data show CDR1 as ENHRY and CDR2 as SYGVKD. V lost 8 bases, J lost 2 bases, and 14 bases stayed unmatched.

The chain joins TRBV11-3 to TRBJ1-6; D call uncertain. V lost 1 base and J 9 bases, leaving 28 bases between the germline ends. Germline CDR1 SGHNT, CDR2 YENEEA. The CDR3 spans 20 residues. CDR3 bases: TGTGCCAGCAGCTTAGTTCTTTCCTTCGGGGAGCCAGGCCTCGGTTCACCCCTCCACTTT. The encoded protein is CASSLVLSFGEPGLGSPLHF.

The V and J genes are TRBV18 and TRBJ1-4, with a possible D match to TRBD1 (5 bases). CDR3 length equals 13 residues. The germline V and J ends were trimmed by 5 bases and 6 bases, with 10 bases remaining between them. Germline CDR1 is KGHSH and CDR2 is LQKENI. CDR3 nucleotide sequence: TGTGCCAGCTCAAGACAGAACTATGAAAAACTGTTTTTT. Amino acids: CASSRQNYEKLFF.